Shown below are 2 T cell receptor beta chains from a single sample sequenced in a study of blood T cell repertoires in COVID-19. Sequenced by immunoSEQ multiplex PCR; TCRdb stores in-frame clones only, minus some. Among under 300,000 clones, roughly 90% were seen once, and the ten largest hold around 0.8%. Sequencing was carried out using peripheral blood. These receptors all come from a woman in her thirties with acute or convalescent COVID-19.

V gene TRBV9 combines with J gene TRBJ2-1; 8 bases agree with TRBD2. Germline values: CDR1 SGDLS, CDR2 YYNGEE. Trimming removed 2 bases from V and 9 bases from J; junction bases left unmatched: 16. The CDR3 has 17 amino acids. The CDR3 bases are TGTGCCAGCAGCGTCCATGAACTGATCATAGCGGGGAGTGAGCAGTTCTTC. Translating gives CASSVHELIIAGSEQFF.

The CDR3, as DNA: TGTGCCAGCAGTTTCGGGGTACACGAGACCCAGTACTTC. It codes for CASSFGVHETQYF. This chain uses TRBV6-2 or TRBV6-3 with TRBJ2-5; D is possibly TRBD2 (5 bases). CDR1 is MNHEY, CDR2 SVGEGT, per germline. V gave up 4 bases and J gave up 5 bases, with 11 bases separating them. The CDR3 sequence is 13 residues long.